The clone carrying this T cell receptor beta chain was seen at least ten times. Its target is unknown. The sample originates from a study of regulatory T cells in long-lasting Graves disease. Overall study: Antithyroid drugs had been taken by newly diagnosed Graves' patients for under 3 months.

General study findings and limits: The study found persistent patients shared more public clonotypes (roughly 3,000) than new patients (approximately 870).

CDR3 regions were amplified by Arm-PCR using iRepertoire HTBI primers to build TCR beta libraries. TCRdb itself ran the multiplex PCR reads through MiXCR, one entry per CDR3 protein. The table records some 250,000 distinct CDR3 sequences, about 17% of them present only once. The time point here: newly diagnosed GD, antithyroid drugs for less than 3 months. PBMC RNA served as the TCR library source. CDR1 SGDLS and CDR2 YYNGEE come from the germline V gene. Trimming took off 1 base at V and 0 bases at J, with 7 bases between the two ends. The length of the CDR3 is 14 residues. The chain uses TRBV9 and TRBJ1-2; D is unclear. This TCR derives from a female donor with Graves disease. Sequenced material: peripheral blood mononuclear cells (PBMCs), taken at new diagnosis, from a patient treated with antithyroid drugs. CDR3 nucleotides: TGTGCCAGCAGCGTATCTATGGCTAACTATGGCTACACCTTC. It specifies CASSVSMANYGYTF. Supplemented by reference TRBV9 and TRBJ1-2, the full variable domain reads DSGVTQTPKHLITATGQRVTLRCSPRSGDLSVYWYQQSLDQGLQFLIQYYNGEERAKGNILERFSAQQFPDLHSELNLSSLELGDSALYFCASSVSMANYGYTFGSGTRLTVV.